Presented here are 5 T cell receptor beta chains from one specimen sequenced in a study of T cell repertoires in cytomegalovirus infection. These TCRs' antigens remain unknown. TCRdb reprocessed the reads with MiXCR, giving one entry per CDR3 protein. The sample consists of about 830,000 distinct CDR3 sequences, 30% to 35% of them appearing once. Sequences were derived from cultured CD8+ T cells from PBMCs, sampled from culture after CMV antigen stimulation. The receptors shown here come from a human donor in good health (CMV status not recorded). Some clones in this sample may be carry-over from other donors' samples.

This clonotype was observed at least ten times. The chain has TRBV6-2 or TRBV6-3 and TRBJ2-7, with D hard to call. Per germline, CDR1 MNHEY and CDR2 SVGEGT. This CDR3 has 15 amino acids. V was pared by 0 bases and J by 2 bases, with 11 bases between. CDR3 sequence reads: CASSYSTVNTYEQYV. The CDR3 nucleotides read TGTGCCAGCAGTTACTCGACCGTGAATACCTACGAGCAGTACGTC.

The chain couples TRBV20-1 to TRBJ1-2; possibly TRBD1 for D (5 bases). Germline CDR1 DFQATT, CDR2 SNEGSKA (reference sequence). V lost 1 base to trimming and J lost 0 bases, with 15 bases between them. The CDR3 spans 16 residues. CDR3 in amino acids: CSARAGRDRSNYGYTF. Written as DNA, the CDR3 is TGCAGTGCTAGAGCAGGCCGGGACCGCTCTAACTATGGCTACACCTTC.

The CDR3 protein is CASSLSYNQPQHF. In nucleotides, the CDR3 is TGTGCCAGCAGTTTATCGTACAATCAGCCCCAGCATTTT. This chain joins TRBV27 and TRBJ1-5, with D uncertain. Per the germline V gene, CDR1 is MNHEY and CDR2 is SMNVEV (reference sequence). Trimming took off 0 bases at V and 3 bases at J, with 3 bases between the two ends. CDR3 length: 13 amino acids.

The CDR3 nucleotides are TGTGCCAGCAGCTCATCAGGGTGGAATCAGCCCCAGCATTTT. This codes for CASSSSGWNQPQHF. V is TRBV7-9 and J is TRBJ1-5; D possibly corresponds to TRBD1 (5 bases). Trimming removed 4 bases from V and 4 bases from J, with 11 bases in between. The germline V gene encodes CDR1 SEHNR and CDR2 FQNEAQ (reference sequence). The CDR3 consists of 14 residues.

The chain recombines TRBV19 with TRBJ2-3; D is undetermined. The V end was cut by 3 bases, the J end by 4 bases, with 11 bases between. CDR3 length: 14 amino acids. Germline V lookup: CDR1 LNHDA, CDR2 SQIVND (reference sequence). Written as DNA, the CDR3 is TGTGCCAGTAGTATTACCCGGGCCCCAGATACGCAGTATTTT. This codes for CASSITRAPDTQYF.